This is a list of T cell receptor beta chains from one sample in a study of monozygotic twins with inflammatory bowel disease. TCRdb reprocessed the 5' RACE reads and stores each CDR3 protein as one record, lacking DNA. This listing includes 300,000 to 350,000 distinct CDR3 sequences. Sequencing was done on a sample of blood. The source is a human donor with ulcerative colitis or Crohn's disease, or a healthy co-twin of an affected twin (not recorded which). CDR3s include the opening cysteine and the closing phenylalanine or tryptophan.

J gene | V gene | CDR3 length | CDR3 protein
TRBJ1-2 | TRBV7-9 | 17 | CASTESAVGTGEDGYTF
TRBJ1-2 | TRBV19 | 14 | CASSPADGNYGYTF
TRBJ2-2 | TRBV7-2 | 15 | CASSLLETSAGELFF
TRBJ2-2 | TRBV28 | 16 | CASSSWDRERTGELFF
TRBJ2-5 | TRBV4-1 | 16 | CASSPEIAGVEETQYF
TRBJ2-2 | TRBV20-1 | 17 | CSARDAGQPINTGELFF
TRBJ2-5 | TRBV10-2 | 15 | CASSRLAGDGGTQYF
TRBJ2-2 | TRBV5-1 | 15 | CASSPGESVTGELFF
TRBJ1-2 | TRBV7-9 | 15 | CASSLAGGQGLGYTF
TRBJ1-1 | TRBV6-6 | 13 | CASGGGPGTEAFF
TRBJ2-7 | TRBV4-2 | 15 | CASSQGSGSSDEQYF
TRBJ2-7 | TRBV11-2 | 15 | CASSIIQGRPYEQYF
TRBJ2-7 | TRBV20-1 | 15 | CSAYISGRSSYEQYF
TRBJ2-7 | TRBV5-6 | 16 | CASSVRTSGMHYEQYF
TRBJ1-5 | TRBV7-6 | 18 | CASSLEISGETFNQPQHF
TRBJ1-4 | TRBV4-3 | 15 | CASSRVQGAFEKLFF
TRBJ2-3 | TRBV19 | 22 | CASSIEGMSRDSRIPAADTQYF
TRBJ1-2 | TRBV29-1 | 12 | CSVEAQGHGYTF
TRBJ2-5 | TRBV4-1 | 14 | CASSQDRVVETQYF
TRBJ2-5 | TRBV5-1 | 16 | CASSGYLTGGEETQYF
TRBJ1-2 | TRBV7-2 | 16 | CASSRDTGFSNYGYTF
TRBJ2-1 | TRBV5-1 | 15 | CASSLAWGAENEQFF
TRBJ1-5 | TRBV20-1 | 15 | CSARRGTLSNQPQHF
TRBJ2-2 | TRBV7-3 | 15 | CASSPLGPRSGELFF
TRBJ1-4 | TRBV19 | 17 | CASSIALTRNLNEKLFF
TRBJ2-3 | TRBV10-3 | 16 | CAIPSGGLPSTDTQYF
TRBJ1-6 | TRBV20-1 | 12 | CSASALGIPLHF
TRBJ2-7 | TRBV4-1 | 15 | CASSLGSGGNYEQYF
TRBJ1-5 | TRBV12-3/TRBV12-4 | 15 | CASSLGQGGRQPQHF
TRBJ1-1 | TRBV7-9 | 17 | CASSLSVGQGEGAEAFF
TRBJ1-5 | TRBV5-1 | 13 | CASSLAGSEPQHF
TRBJ2-1 | TRBV5-1 | 15 | CASSSGGQLYNEQFF
TRBJ2-3 | TRBV6-6 | 14 | CASRLTIYTDTQYF
TRBJ2-7 | TRBV20-1 | 12 | CSASQGGHEQYF